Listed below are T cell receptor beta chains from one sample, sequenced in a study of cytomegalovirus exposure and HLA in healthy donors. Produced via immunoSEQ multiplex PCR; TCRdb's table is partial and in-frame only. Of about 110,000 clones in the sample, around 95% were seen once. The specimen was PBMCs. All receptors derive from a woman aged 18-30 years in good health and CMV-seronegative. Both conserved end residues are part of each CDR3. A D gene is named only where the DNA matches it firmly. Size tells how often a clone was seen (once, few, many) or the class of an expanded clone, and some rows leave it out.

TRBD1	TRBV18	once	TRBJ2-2	TGTGCCAGCTCAGTGGACAGGGTGAACACCGGGGAGCTGTTTTTT	CASSVDRVNTGELFF
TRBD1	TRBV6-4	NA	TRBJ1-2	TGTGCCAGCAGTGCCTCGACAGGGAGCTTGTATGGCTACACCTTC	CASSASTGSLYGYTF
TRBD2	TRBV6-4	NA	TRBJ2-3	TGTGCCAGCAGTGTGGGCAGCGGGGGGACAGATACGCAGTATTTT	CASSVGSGGTDTQYF
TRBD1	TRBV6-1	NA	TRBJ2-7	TGTGCCAGCAGTACCCGGACAGGGGGCCCCTACGAGCAGTACTTC	CASSTRTGGPYEQYF
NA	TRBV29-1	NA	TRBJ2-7	TGCAGCGTCGGACAGCGGCTAAATTACGAGCAGTACTTC	CSVGQRLNYEQYF
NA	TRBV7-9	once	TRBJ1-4	TGTGCCAGCAGCGCTGGAGCAGATGAAAAACTGTTTTTT	CASSAGADEKLFF
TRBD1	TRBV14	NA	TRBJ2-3	TGTGCCAGCAGGAGCGGACAGGGCAGCACAGATACGCAGTATTTT	CASRSGQGSTDTQYF
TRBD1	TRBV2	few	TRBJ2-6	TGTGCCAGCAGTGCCGACAGGGCTGGGGCCAACGTCCTGACTTTC	CASSADRAGANVLTF
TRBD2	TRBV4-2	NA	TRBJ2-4	TGTGCCAGCAGCCAAGCCAGTGGGAGGGAGCTAGCCAAAAACATTCAGTACTTC	CASSQASGRELAKNIQYF
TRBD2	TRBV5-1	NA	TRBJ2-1	TGCGCCAGCAGCTTGGAGCGGGGGGGCCCATGGAATGAGCAGTTCTTC	CASSLERGGPWNEQFF
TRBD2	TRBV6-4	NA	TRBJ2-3	TGTGCCAGCAGTGAGACTAGCGGGGGCACAGATACGCAGTATTTT	CASSETSGGTDTQYF
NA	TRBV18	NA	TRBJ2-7	TGTGCCAGCTCTCTCGCAGGGAACCCAACCTACGAGCAGTACTTC	CASSLAGNPTYEQYF
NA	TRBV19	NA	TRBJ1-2	TGTGCCAGTAGTATACCTAACAGGGTGGGCGATGGCTACACCTTC	CASSIPNRVGDGYTF
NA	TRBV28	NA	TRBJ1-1	TGTGCCAGCAGTTTAAGGGGTGAAGCTTTCTTT	CASSLRGEAFF